This T cell receptor beta chain originates from a study of blood T cells in healthy people across ages (dated by TCRdb to 2014 to 2015). In terms of the full investigation: In model experiments, template switching captured about one uniquely barcoded TCR beta cDNA molecule for every two T cells. Two additional independent replicas of 1 million unique cDNA reads from the same blood draw were analyzed for two donors (one aged 18 to 30 and one aged 80 or older). The donors were split into four age groups: young (average approximately 16 years), middle-aged (over 35), aged (more than 60) and long-lived (approximately 80). Age-related changes in TCR beta repertoire diversity were measured in the study by deep sequencing normalized with unique cDNA molecular identifiers. What the research found in general, with its limitations: Because donor CMV infection status was unknown, age-related changes in expanded clonotypes were potentially confounded. The percentage of naive T cells measured by flow cytometry correlated strongly with observed TCR beta diversity. Observed TCR beta diversity per million T cells fell roughly linearly with age, and a significant reduction was already apparent by age roughly 40. Conclusive comparison of naive and antigen-experienced compartments was prevented by the profiling of bulk unsorted PBMCs. The long-lived group showed more naive CD4+ T cells, fewer expanded clones and increased TCR diversity than the aged group, suggesting age selection. Estimates of total diversity based on one million sequenced T cells were regarded as lower bounds and as underestimates.

V trim: 6 bases; J trim: 5 bases; unmatched bases: 6. Looking up the germline V gene (reference sequence) yields CDR1 MNHNY and CDR2 SVGAGI. The CDR3 totals 13 residues, both ends included. The DNA shown is the 39-base CDR3, in frame from base 1. The roughly 38 donors, aged 6 to 90 years, were systemically healthy Caucasian individuals from Russia. Each donor gave roughly 9.5 milliliters of peripheral blood, collected into EDTA-treated Vacutainer tubes. PBMCs were isolated by Ficoll-Paque density-gradient centrifugation, with at least 6 million obtained per sample. Total RNA, at least 6 micrograms per sample, was extracted from PBMCs with Trizol reagent. Naive CD45RAhigh/CD27high T cell percentages were measured by flow cytometry on a PBMC aliquot from every donor. The library was produced with 5' RACE. For sequencing, an Illumina HiSeq 2500 was employed. A second PCR of roughly 6 to 11 cycles was run with a J-beta primer mix and a sample-barcoded 5' primer. A template-switch 5' adaptor carrying 12 random nucleotides introduced a unique molecular identifier onto each TCR beta cDNA molecule. At least 2.5 million CDR3-containing paired-end reads were obtained from each sample. All of the RNA was converted into first-strand cDNA using the Mint cDNA synthesis kit, with a TRBC-specific oligonucleotide serving as the primer. Following uracil-DNA glycosylase treatment, a first 18-cycle PCR with universal primers M1SS and BC2_uni_R was performed on all cDNA. The authors processed their data as follows. Normalization of each sample was performed by random selection of 1 million high-quality reads, each carrying a distinct molecular identifier. Instead of being binned into consensus sequences, reads with shared molecular identifiers were discarded. MiTCR, set to a Q25 quality threshold and the strictest error-elimination algorithm, was used for CDR3 identification, clonotype clustering and error correction. A nonparametric unseen species model with Euler transformation was used to estimate a lower bound on total TCR beta diversity. TCRdb itself trimmed the public reads at Q25 with fastp, ran MiXCR and retained productive beta chains. Identical CDR3 proteins give one entry, which carries the most common genes and DNA. TCRdb, not the authors, supplied the V and J calls. Recorded for this sample are about 800,000 distinct CDR3 sequences; roughly 25% of them occurred a single time. The ten largest clones represent under 4.5% of the sample.

A few counts support this clonotype. Its antigen remains undetermined. Because it lacks the conserved phenylalanine or tryptophan at the end, this CDR3 is likely a read error. These data were likewise used in another study, on T cells of mothers and their children. The second study also describes: Donors were nine systemically healthy Caucasian individuals: three mothers and their six children. cDNA synthesis used all of the extracted RNA, with approximately 1.4 ug of RNA in each 15 ul reaction. In the second PCR, the M1S primer added sample barcodes and 2-4 random nucleotides. Each mother yielded over 8.5 million TCR beta CDR3 reads and each child a few million reads. Thymic selection shapes the output of TCR recombination in a similar way in related and unrelated pairs, and inherited differences have a minor effect. Normalized repertoire overlap was always slightly but never significantly higher in related than unrelated mother-child pairs. With a sensitivity of about 100 clones per million clonotypes, no persistent microchimeric T cell clones were detected. Deep NGS was used in the study to compare the TCR beta repertoires of mothers and children and to look for features that separate related mother-child pairs from unrelated individuals. Mothers averaged approximately 40 +/- 4 years of age and children averaged around 10 +/- 4 years. After adapter ligation with NEBNext reagents, the libraries were sequenced on Illumina HiSeq 2000 with 100+100 nt paired-end reads. Mother and child libraries were prepared a month apart and sequenced in separate runs to prevent cross-contamination. For each donor, somewhere between roughly 500,000 and 2,100,000 distinct TCR beta clonotypes were identified. Naive TCR beta clonotypes were estimated from low-frequency clonotypes matched to each donor's FACS-determined naive share, without sorting.

This TCR was recovered from a boy aged 5-17 years in good health. The rearrangement joined TRBV6-6 to TRBJ2-5, and TRBD1 matches 7 of the central bases. What was sequenced was blood. DNA sequence: TGTGCCAGCAGGCCGACAGGGATGGAGACCCAGTACCTC. This sequence encodes CASRPTGMETQYL.